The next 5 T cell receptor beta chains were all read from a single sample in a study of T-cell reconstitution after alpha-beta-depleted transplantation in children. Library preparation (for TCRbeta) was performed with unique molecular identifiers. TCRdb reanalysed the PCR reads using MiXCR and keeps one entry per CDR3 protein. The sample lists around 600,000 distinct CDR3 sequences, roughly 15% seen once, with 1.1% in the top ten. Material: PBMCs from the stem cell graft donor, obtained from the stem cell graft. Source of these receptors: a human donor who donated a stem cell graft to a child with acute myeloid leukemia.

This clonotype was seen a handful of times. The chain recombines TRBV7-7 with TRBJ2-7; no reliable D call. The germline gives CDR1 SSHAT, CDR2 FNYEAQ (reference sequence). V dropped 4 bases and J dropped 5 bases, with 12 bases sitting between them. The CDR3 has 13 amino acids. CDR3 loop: CASSYNSGDEQYF. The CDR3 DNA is TGTGCCAGCAGCTATAACTCTGGGGACGAGCAGTACTTC.

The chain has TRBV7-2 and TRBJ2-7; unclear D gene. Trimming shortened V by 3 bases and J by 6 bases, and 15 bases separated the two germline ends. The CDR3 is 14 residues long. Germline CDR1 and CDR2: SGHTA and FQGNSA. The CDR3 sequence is CASSFGLNWLEQYV. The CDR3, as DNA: TGTGCCAGCAGCTTTGGGCTAAACTGGCTCGAGCAGTACGTC.

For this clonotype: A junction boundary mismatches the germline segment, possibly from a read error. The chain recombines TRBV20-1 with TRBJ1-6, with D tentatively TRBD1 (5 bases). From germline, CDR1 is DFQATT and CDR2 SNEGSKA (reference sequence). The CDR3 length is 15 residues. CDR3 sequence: CCANGRGLGNSPLHF. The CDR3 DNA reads TGCTGTGCTAACGGGCGGGGGTTAGGGAATTCACCCCTCCACTTT.

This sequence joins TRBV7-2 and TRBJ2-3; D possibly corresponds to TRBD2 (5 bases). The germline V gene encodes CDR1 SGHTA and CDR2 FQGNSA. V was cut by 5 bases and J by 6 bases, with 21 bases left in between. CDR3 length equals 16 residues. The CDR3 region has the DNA TGTGCCAGCAGCCCACGGAGGTTTGGCCCTGCGGATACGCAGTATTTT. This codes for CASSPRRFGPADTQYF.

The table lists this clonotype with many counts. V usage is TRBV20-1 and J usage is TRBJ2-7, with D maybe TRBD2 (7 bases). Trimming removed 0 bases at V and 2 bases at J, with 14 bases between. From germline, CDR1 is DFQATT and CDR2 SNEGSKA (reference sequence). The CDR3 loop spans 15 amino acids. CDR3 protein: CSARDQRDTTYEQYF. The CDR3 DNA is TGCAGTGCTAGAGATCAGCGGGACACCACCTACGAGCAGTACTTC.